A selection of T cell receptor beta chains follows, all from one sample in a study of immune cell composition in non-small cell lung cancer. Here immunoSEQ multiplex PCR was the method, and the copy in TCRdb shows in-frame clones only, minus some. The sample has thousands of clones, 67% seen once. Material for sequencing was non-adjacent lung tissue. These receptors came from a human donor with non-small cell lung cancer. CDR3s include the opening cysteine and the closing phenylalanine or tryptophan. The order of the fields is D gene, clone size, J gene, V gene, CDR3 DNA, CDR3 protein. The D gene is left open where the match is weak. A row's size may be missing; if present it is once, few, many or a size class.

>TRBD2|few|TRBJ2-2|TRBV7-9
TGTGCCAGCAGCTCCTTAGCGGGAGCGAACACCGGGGAGCTGTTTTTT
CASSSLAGANTGELFF
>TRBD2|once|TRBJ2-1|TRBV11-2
TGTGCCAGCAGCCCTAGACGGCGGGAGCTTGGCAATGAGCAGTTCTTC
CASSPRRRELGNEQFF
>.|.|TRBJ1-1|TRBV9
TGTGCCAGCAGCGTAGATGAGGGTAAGAACACTGAAGCTTTCTTT
CASSVDEGKNTEAFF
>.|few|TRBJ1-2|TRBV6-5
TGTGCCAGCGGGTGGGGGGGGAGCTATGGCTACACCTTC
CASGWGGSYGYTF
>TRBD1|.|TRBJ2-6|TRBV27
TGTGCCAGCAGGCCGGCCGGGACAGGGGTCTCTGGGGCCAACGTCCTGACTTTC
CASRPAGTGVSGANVLTF
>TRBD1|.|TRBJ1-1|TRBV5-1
TGCGCCAGCAGCTTGATGGGACAGGCGGACATGAACACTGAAGCTTTCTTT
CASSLMGQADMNTEAFF
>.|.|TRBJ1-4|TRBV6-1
TGTGCCAGCAGTGTGGAGGGGTGGGAAAAACTGTTTTTT
CASSVEGWEKLFF
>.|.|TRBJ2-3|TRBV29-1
TGCAGCGGGACGCAGGGGGATACGCAGTATTTT
CSGTQGDTQYF
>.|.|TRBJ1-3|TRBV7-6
TGTGCCAGCAGCTTAGCATCCTTGAGCTCTGGAAACACCATATATTTT
CASSLASLSSGNTIYF
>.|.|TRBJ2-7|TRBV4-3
TGCGCCAGCAGCCAAGAAAGGCAGGCATACGAGCAGTACTTC
CASSQERQAYEQYF
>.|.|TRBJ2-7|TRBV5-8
TGTGCCAGCAGCTTCTTCAGGGTTGCCGAGCAGTACTTC
CASSFFRVAEQYF
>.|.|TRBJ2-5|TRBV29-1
TGCAGCGTTGATGGTCAGGGTAAGGAGACCCAGTACTTC
CSVDGQGKETQYF
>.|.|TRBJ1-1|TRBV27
TGTGCCAGCAGTTTTCACGGGAACACTGAAGCTTTCTTT
CASSFHGNTEAFF
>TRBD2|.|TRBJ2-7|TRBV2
TGTGCCAGCAGTGGGTTAGCGGGGGGGCCCTACGAGCAGTACTTC
CASSGLAGGPYEQYF
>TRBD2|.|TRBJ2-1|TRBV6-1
TGTGCCAGCAGTGAAGCGGGAGGGCACAATGAGCAGTTCTTC
CASSEAGGHNEQFF
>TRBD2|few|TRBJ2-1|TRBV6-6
TGTGCCAGCAGTTATGGCGGGAGTTTGAATGAGCAGTTCTTC
CASSYGGSLNEQFF
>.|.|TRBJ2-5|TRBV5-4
TGTGCCAGCAGCCAAAAGGGCGGGGTCTTCGAAGAGACCCAGTACTTC
CASSQKGGVFEETQYF
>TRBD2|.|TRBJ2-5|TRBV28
TGTGCCACCCACAGGGGACTAGCGGGAGTTGAAGAGACCCAGTACTTC
CATHRGLAGVEETQYF
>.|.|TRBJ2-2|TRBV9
TGTGCCAGCAGCGTAGCGTTAGGGAAGACAGACGGGGAGCTGTTTTTT
CASSVALGKTDGELFF
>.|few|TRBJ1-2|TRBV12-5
TGTGCTAGTGGTTTGGGAGGCAACTATGGCTACACCTTC
CASGLGGNYGYTF
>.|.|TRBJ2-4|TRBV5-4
TGTGCCAGCAGCGCGGGGAGCGAGTCCAAAAACATTCAGTACTTC
CASSAGSESKNIQYF
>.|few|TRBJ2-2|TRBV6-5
TGTGCCAGCAGTTACGGTAGAGATAGGGGCACCGGGGAGCTGTTTTTT
CASSYGRDRGTGELFF
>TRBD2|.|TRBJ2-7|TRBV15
TGTGCCACCAGCAATCGTCTCCGTATGGACGGACTAGCGAGGTCCTACGAGCAGTACTTC
CATSNRLRMDGLARSYEQYF
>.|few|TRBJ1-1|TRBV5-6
TGTGCCAGCAGCCCCGGCATGGGCGTTGGGAACACTGAAGCTTTCTTT
CASSPGMGVGNTEAFF
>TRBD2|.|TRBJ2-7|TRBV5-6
TGTGCCAGCAGCTTGGGACTAGCGGGCGTTTCCTCCTACGAGCAGTACTTC
CASSLGLAGVSSYEQYF
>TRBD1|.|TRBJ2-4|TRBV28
TGTGCCAGCAGTGAGACAGGGTTAGCCAAAAACATTCAGTACTTC
CASSETGLAKNIQYF
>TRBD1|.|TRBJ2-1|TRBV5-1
TGCGCCAGCAGCACGGACAGGGGGCGCGACAATGAGCAGTTCTTC
CASSTDRGRDNEQFF
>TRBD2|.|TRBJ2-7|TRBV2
TGTGCCAGCAGCCAACTAGCGGGAGGAGGGGGCGGCGAGCAGTACTTC
CASSQLAGGGGGEQYF
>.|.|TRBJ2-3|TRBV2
TGTGCCAGCAGTACGGGGGGCACAGATACGCAGTATTTT
CASSTGGTDTQYF
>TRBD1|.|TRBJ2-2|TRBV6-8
TGTGCCAGCAGTGAACTGACAGGGGAAACCGGGGAGCTGTTTTTT
CASSELTGETGELFF
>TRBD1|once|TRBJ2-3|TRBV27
TGTGCCAGCAGTTCATGGGGGACGACAGGGCGACTAAGCACAGATACGCAGTATTTT
CASSSWGTTGRLSTDTQYF
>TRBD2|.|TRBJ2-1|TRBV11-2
TGTGCCAGCAGCTTGTCGGGGGGGGGCAATGAGCAGTTCTTC
CASSLSGGGNEQFF
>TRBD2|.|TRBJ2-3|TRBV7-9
TGTGCCAGCAGCTTGCCACTAGCGATGGGGACAGATACGCAGTATTTT
CASSLPLAMGTDTQYF
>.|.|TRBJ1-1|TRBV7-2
TGTGCCAGCAGCCGGAGGCGGGACACTGAAGCTTTCTTT
CASSRRRDTEAFF
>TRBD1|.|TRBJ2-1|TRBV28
TGTGCCAGCAGTCCCGACAGGGGAATGGGAAATGAGCAGTTCTTC
CASSPDRGMGNEQFF
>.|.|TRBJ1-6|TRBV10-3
TGTGCCATCAGTGAGTCAACAGGGTCACCCCTCCACTTT
CAISESTGSPLHF
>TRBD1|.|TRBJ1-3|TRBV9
TGTGCCAGCAGCGTAGACCCCGGGACAGGGCCTGGAAACACCATATATTTT
CASSVDPGTGPGNTIYF
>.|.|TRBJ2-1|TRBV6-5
TGTGCCAGCAGTTACTCCCTCGGAGCCCGGAATGAGCAGTTCTTC
CASSYSLGARNEQFF
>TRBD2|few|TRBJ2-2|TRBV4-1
TGCGCCAGCAGCCTTACGGGGGGAGGCTTGAACACCGGGGAGCTGTTTTTT
CASSLTGGGLNTGELFF
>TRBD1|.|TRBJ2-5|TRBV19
TGTGCCAGTAGTATAGGGGACAGGAAAGAGACCCAGTACTTC
CASSIGDRKETQYF
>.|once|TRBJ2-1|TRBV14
TGTGCCAGCAGCCCTATAACGCCCAGAGGCACCAATGAGCAGTTCTTC
CASSPITPRGTNEQFF
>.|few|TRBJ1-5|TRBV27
TGTGCCAGCAGTCCCCTTTTACGGGGGAGCCAGGGTCAGCCCCAGCATTTT
CASSPLLRGSQGQPQHF
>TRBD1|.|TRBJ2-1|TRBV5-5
TGTGCCAGCAGCTGGAAGCCCTCAGGGGGCCCGTTAAATGAGCAGTTCTTC
CASSWKPSGGPLNEQFF
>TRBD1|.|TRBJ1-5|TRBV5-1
TGCGCCAGCAGCGCCACCCCCACCGGGACAGGGAGCAATCAGCCCCAGCATTTT
CASSATPTGTGSNQPQHF
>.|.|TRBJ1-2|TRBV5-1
TGCGCCAGCAGCTTAAGTACCAGGGCATTGAACTATGGCTACACCTTC
CASSLSTRALNYGYTF
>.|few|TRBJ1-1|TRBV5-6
TGTGCCAGCAGCTTGGCGTTTTACACTGAAGCTTTCTTT
CASSLAFYTEAFF
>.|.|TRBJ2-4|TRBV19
TGTGCCAGTAGTATAAATCCCCTTAGGCAGGAAAACATTCAGTACTTC
CASSINPLRQENIQYF
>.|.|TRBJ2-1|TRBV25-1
TGTGCCAGCAGTGCCTCCGGCGGGGACAATGAGCAGTTCTTC
CASSASGGDNEQFF
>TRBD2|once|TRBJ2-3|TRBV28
TGTGCCAGCAGGGAGCCGGCGGGGGGGCGGGCAGATACGCAGTATTTT
CASREPAGGRADTQYF
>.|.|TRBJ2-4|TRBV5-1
TGCGCCAGCAGCTTGGGGCGGGACAAAAACATTCAGTACTTC
CASSLGRDKNIQYF
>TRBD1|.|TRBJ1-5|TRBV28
TGTGCCAGCAGTTTGTTCAGAGGGGGCGTGGGTCAGCCCCAGCATTTT
CASSLFRGGVGQPQHF
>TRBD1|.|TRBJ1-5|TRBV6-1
TGTGCCAGCATCAAGGACAGGGGAGGCAATCAGCCCCAGCATTTT
CASIKDRGGNQPQHF
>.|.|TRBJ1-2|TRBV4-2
TGTGCCAGCAGCCAAGATATCGGGACTGGGGGCTACACCTTC
CASSQDIGTGGYTF
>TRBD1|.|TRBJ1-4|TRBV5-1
TGCGCCAGCAGAACCGGGACAGGGGGCTTTAATGAAAAACTGTTTTTT
CASRTGTGGFNEKLFF
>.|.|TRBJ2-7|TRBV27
TGTGCCAGCAGCCGACTTAAGACGATCTACGAGCAGTACTTC
CASSRLKTIYEQYF